This is a list of T cell receptor beta chains from one sample in a study of shared clonotypes between healthy human individuals. Here immunoSEQ multiplex PCR was the method, and the copy in TCRdb shows in-frame clones only, minus some. This sample carries 1.4 million or so clones, 98% to 99% of them seen once, and the ten largest clones take about 0.4%. The sample consisted of naive CD4+ T cells sorted from blood. The receptors stem from a man aged 25-45 years in good health. The CDR3 runs from the conserved cysteine through the conserved F or W. D genes are given only for firm matches.

d_call	v_call	j_call	cdr3_aa
TRBD2	TRBV29-1	TRBJ2-1	CSTSPAGGSNEQFF
TRBD1	TRBV28	TRBJ1-5	CASSPAPQGDQPQHF
NA	TRBV10-1	TRBJ2-3	CASSGRTEGTQYF
NA	TRBV19	TRBJ2-1	CASSPGNEQFF
NA	TRBV18	TRBJ1-3	CASSLKDTFSGNTIYF
TRBD2	TRBV9	TRBJ2-3	CASSIGTSGTDTQYF
NA	TRBV6-1	TRBJ1-4	CASSIHGQVEKLFF
NA	TRBV6-5	TRBJ2-5	CASSYSRIKETQYF
TRBD1	TRBV28	TRBJ2-5	CASILGQGGTQYF
NA	TRBV25-1	TRBJ1-4	CASSESGSGEKLFF
TRBD2	TRBV18	TRBJ2-2	CASSPPGSGGKNGELFF
TRBD2	TRBV5-3	TRBJ2-1	CARSLGGGSYNEQFF
TRBD2	TRBV5-1	TRBJ2-7	CASSLAGIAGGEQYF
NA	TRBV11-2	TRBJ1-1	CASSSYRNTEAFF
NA	TRBV7-2	TRBJ2-7	CASSLGVGPNYEQYF
NA	TRBV5-1	TRBJ1-2	CASSDQGANYGYTF
NA	TRBV19	TRBJ2-1	CASSIDLYSPGDQRKGRYNEQFF
NA	TRBV10-2	TRBJ2-2	CASSGAGSAWGTGELFF
TRBD2	TRBV6-6	TRBJ2-7	CASTSPGLAGFEQYF
TRBD2	TRBV5-4	TRBJ2-3	CASTRGLPSGRGASTDTQYF
NA	TRBV15	TRBJ1-3	CATSSQTGTGNTIYF
NA	TRBV30	TRBJ1-5	CAWSVRDRLYSNQPQHF
NA	TRBV9	TRBJ2-2	CASSVSADTGELFF
NA	TRBV19	TRBJ2-1	CASSPSVSRQFF
NA	TRBV7-8	TRBJ2-6	CASSLKREKVTGANVLTF
NA	TRBV9	TRBJ2-1	CASSVIGTHTNEQFF
NA	TRBV7-2	TRBJ2-1	CASSFSPARGYNEQFF
TRBD2	TRBV25-1	TRBJ2-1	CASGLAGGGRNEQFF
NA	TRBV10-2	TRBJ2-5	CASSELGTQYF
NA	TRBV14	TRBJ2-7	CASSARGGTQYEQYF
NA	TRBV5-1	TRBJ2-2	CAGKLDGNTGELFF
NA	TRBV19	TRBJ1-5	CASISRLGVSNQPQHF
NA	TRBV18	TRBJ1-3	CASSPYSPGGFGNTIYF
TRBD1	TRBV4-1	TRBJ1-4	CASSQERGHKLFF
NA	TRBV10-3	TRBJ2-1	CAISGGLSGHLREQFF
TRBD2	TRBV19	TRBJ2-7	CASSQSGGHYEQYF
NA	TRBV9	TRBJ1-5	CASSPESSTGPQHF
TRBD2	TRBV11-3	TRBJ2-3	CASSLGLAADTQYF
NA	TRBV1	TRBJ1-1	CTSSQEIGAFF
TRBD2	TRBV5-1	TRBJ2-5	CASSLAGPGDQYF
NA	TRBV10-3	TRBJ2-7	CAISDRAATGRYEQYF
NA	TRBV5-4	TRBJ2-2	CASTQEHTPNTGELFF
NA	TRBV11-3	TRBJ2-1	CASSEQSGSSYNEQFF
NA	TRBV18	TRBJ1-1	CASSSPRGEAFF
NA	TRBV7-7	TRBJ2-3	CASSASGTSTDTQYF
NA	TRBV5-1	TRBJ2-5	CASSLQGGRETQYF
NA	TRBV6-1	TRBJ2-1	CASSPPLSSYNEQFF
NA	TRBV6-5	TRBJ1-2	CASRTAGWDGYTF
NA	TRBV4-3	TRBJ2-4	CASSQGAQNIQYF
NA	TRBV5-1	TRBJ1-4	CASSLGLGVSNEKLFF
NA	TRBV5-1	TRBJ1-2	CASSLRDRPGGYTF
TRBD1	TRBV4-1	TRBJ2-2	CASSPRTGGNGELFF
TRBD2	TRBV10-3	TRBJ2-5	CAISTLAGGPEETQYF
TRBD2	TRBV9	TRBJ2-3	CASSDREDENTQYF
TRBD1	TRBV15	TRBJ1-4	CATSRGGQLNEKLFF